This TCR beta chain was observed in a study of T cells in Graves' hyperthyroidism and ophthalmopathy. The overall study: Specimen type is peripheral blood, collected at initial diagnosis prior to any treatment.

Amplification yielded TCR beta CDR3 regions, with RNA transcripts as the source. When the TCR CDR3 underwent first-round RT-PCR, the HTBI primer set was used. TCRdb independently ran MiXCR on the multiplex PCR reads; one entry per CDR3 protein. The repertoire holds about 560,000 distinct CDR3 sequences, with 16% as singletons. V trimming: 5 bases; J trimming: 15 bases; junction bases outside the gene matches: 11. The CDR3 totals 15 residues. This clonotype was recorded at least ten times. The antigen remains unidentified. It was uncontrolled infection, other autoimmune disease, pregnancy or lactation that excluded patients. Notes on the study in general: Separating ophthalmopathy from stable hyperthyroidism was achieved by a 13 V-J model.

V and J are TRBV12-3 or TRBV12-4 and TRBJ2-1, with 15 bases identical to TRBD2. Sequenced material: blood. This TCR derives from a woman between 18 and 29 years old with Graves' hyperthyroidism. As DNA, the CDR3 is TGTGCCAGCAGTCAGTACGGACTAGCGGGGGGGGTGTTGTTCTTC. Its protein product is CASSQYGLAGGVLFF.